The entry below gives a single T cell receptor (beta chain) sequence along with its context. Its matching antigen is unknown. The junction does not match germline at one end; this may be a read error. With a J-beta primer mix and a sample-barcoded 5' primer, a second PCR ran about 7 to 11 cycles. TCRdb re-derived calls from the 5' RACE reads in MiXCR, one entry per CDR3 protein. The sample consists of hundreds of thousands of distinct CDR3 sequences, approximately 59% of them appearing once. These data are taken from a study of blood T cells in healthy people across ages. General study results and limits: PBMCs were not sorted, which prevented a conclusive comparison of naive versus antigen-experienced cells.

The V gene's germline CDR1 is MNHEY and CDR2 SVGEGT. The CDR3 totals 14 residues. The receptor was isolated from a man between 60 and 75 years old in good health. The sequencing sample was made of blood. V is TRBV6-2 or TRBV6-3 and J is TRBJ2-5, with a tentative D call TRBD1 (5 bases). CDR3: CASSQGHTWETQYF. The CDR3 DNA is TGCGCCAGCAGTCAAGGACACACGTGGGAGACCCAGTACTTC.